One T cell receptor beta chain is described in this entry. This specimen belongs to a study of cytomegalovirus exposure and HLA in healthy donors. PCR employed 60 Vbeta and 13 Jbeta primers. Sequencing used immunoSEQ multiplex PCR; TCRdb keeps in-frame clones, though not all of them. The table has 100,000 or so clones, about three quarters seen once. Material: PBMCs. The source of this sequence is a woman aged 40 to 50 in good health and CMV-seropositive.

CDR3 DNA: TGTGCCAGCAGCTTAAATCAGGGGCGGGAGCAGTACTTC. This encodes CASSLNQGREQYF. The gene calls are TRBV7-2 and TRBJ2-7; D is possibly TRBD1 (6 bases). Trimming took 2 bases from V and 7 from J, leaving 12 bases between them. The CDR3 is 13 residues long. CDR1 is SGHTA and CDR2 is FQGNSA in the germline V gene.